The 28 T cell receptor beta chains in this list originate from one sample, sequenced in a study of T cell responses to AZD1222 COVID-19 vaccine. Assay: immunoSEQ multiplex PCR; the TCRdb copy retains only in-frame clones and omits some. The table includes 120,000 or so clones, roughly nine tenths detected once. The source material was peripheral blood, sampled on day 0 of AZD1222 vaccination. The receptor source for this set is an adult in good health.

The CDR3 bases are TGTGCCAGCAGCACAAACCCCGGAAAGCAGTACTTC. Amino acids: CASSTNPGKQYF. The chain uses TRBV28 and TRBJ2-7; D unresolved. Per the germline V gene, CDR1 is MDHEN and CDR2 is SYDVKM. The V end lost 6 bases, the J end lost 8 bases, and 14 bases lay between the germline ends. The CDR3 runs to 12 residues.

The J gene is TRBJ1-2, the V gene TRBV4-3, with D tentatively TRBD1 (5 bases). Germline CDR1 and CDR2: LGHNA and YSLEER. V dropped 1 base and J dropped 0 bases, with 15 bases sitting between them. The CDR3 sequence is 17 residues long. In DNA, the CDR3 is TGCGCCAGCAGCCAAGGAGGGGCAGGCTATTCTAACTATGGCTACACCTTC. This encodes CASSQGGAGYSNYGYTF.

The chain uses TRBV10-3 and TRBJ1-1; 7 positions agree with TRBD1. There are 14 residues in the CDR3. CDR1 is ENHRY, CDR2 SYGVKD, per germline. The ends lost 4 bases at V and 2 bases at J; junction bases unmatched: 4. CDR3 coding DNA: TGTGCCATCAGTGGACAGGGTGTAAACACTGAAGCTTTCTTT. It codes for CAISGQGVNTEAFF.

V is TRBV27 and J is TRBJ1-5, with TRBD1 identical over 9 bases. The V and J ends lost 3 bases and 2 bases, in that order; junction bases with no gene match: 2. The CDR3 consists of 15 residues. Germline lookup yields CDR1 MNHEY and CDR2 SMNVEV (reference sequence). CDR3 DNA sequence: TGTGCCAGCAGTTTTAGGACAGGGGGCAATCAGCCCCAGCATTTT. It encodes CASSFRTGGNQPQHF.

The chain uses TRBV5-5 and TRBJ2-3; 13 bases are shared with TRBD2. V trimming: 4 bases; J trimming: 0 bases; junction bases outside the gene matches: 11. The CDR3 contains 19 residues. Germline V lookup: CDR1 SGHKS, CDR2 YYEKEE (reference sequence). CDR3 region: CASSKGLAGRFGSTDTQYF. The CDR3 DNA is TGTGCCAGCAGCAAGGGACTAGCGGGGCGGTTTGGTAGCACAGATACGCAGTATTTT.

This chain links TRBV7-9 with TRBJ2-3; 8 bases agree with TRBD1. CDR1 SEHNR and CDR2 FQNEAQ come from the germline V gene (reference sequence). V trimming: 2 bases; J trimming: 9 bases; junction bases outside the gene matches: 4. The CDR3 totals 13 residues. The CDR3 coding sequence is TGTGCCAGCAGCTTACAGGGGGCTGACACGCAGTATTTT. Translation gives CASSLQGADTQYF.

The chain couples TRBV15 to TRBJ1-5, with D unclear. The CDR3 has 16 amino acids. Trimming stripped 0 bases from V and 4 bases from J, with 13 bases between. Germline CDR1 is LNHNV and CDR2 is YYDKDF (reference sequence). The CDR3 region has the DNA TGTGCCACCAGCAGAGACGACATAGGGCGGAATCAGCCCCAGCATTTT. Translating gives CATSRDDIGRNQPQHF.

The chain has TRBV7-6 and TRBJ1-2; 7 nucleotides agree with TRBD1. After removal of 1 base from V and 4 bases from J, the junction contained 3 bases not matched to a gene. The CDR3 is 14 amino acids. The germline gives CDR1 SGHVS, CDR2 FNYEAQ. CDR3 residues: CASSLEAGGYGYTF. The CDR3 DNA reads as TGTGCCAGCAGCTTAGAGGCAGGGGGCTATGGCTACACCTTC.

This sequence joins TRBV12-1 and TRBJ1-5. TRBV12-1 corresponds to a pseudogene. This CDR3 has 12 amino acids. CDR3 DNA: TGTGCCAGCAGCTTTGTTCTCCAGCCCCAGCATTTT. Translated: CASSFVLQPQHF.

This clone was seen a handful of times. This chain uses TRBV7-2 with TRBJ1-2, with 7 nucleotides matching TRBD1. V gave up 4 bases and J gave up 6 bases; unmatched junction bases: 8. Germline CDR1 reads SGHTA; CDR2 reads FQGNSA. CDR3 length equals 14 residues. The CDR3 is CASSSTGAGDGYTF. CDR3 nucleotide sequence: TGTGCCAGCAGCTCCACAGGGGCAGGGGATGGCTACACCTTC.

This sequence joins TRBV10-3 and TRBJ2-1; 12 nucleotides line up with TRBD2. This CDR3 is 15 amino acids long. Germline assignment: CDR1 ENHRY and CDR2 SYGVKD. The ends lost 3 bases at V and 9 bases at J; junction bases unmatched: 6. The chain's CDR3 is CAISDLAGGRSEQFF. DNA for the CDR3: TGTGCCATCAGTGACCTAGCGGGGGGGAGGAGTGAGCAGTTCTTC.

This clone occurred once. This sequence joins TRBV4-2 and TRBJ2-7; TRBD1 matches at 12 bases. The CDR3 contains 16 residues. CDR1 is LGHNA, CDR2 YNFKEQ, per germline. V lost 0 bases, J lost 7 bases, and 7 bases stayed unmatched. The CDR3 nucleotides read TGTGCCAGCAGCCAAGAGCCGGGACAGGGGGCACGGGAGCAGTACTTC. Amino acids: CASSQEPGQGAREQYF.

The genes are TRBV5-5 and TRBJ2-7; D not resolved. Germline V lookup: CDR1 SGHKS, CDR2 YYEKEE (reference sequence). V lost 0 bases and J 5 bases, leaving 12 bases between the germline ends. CDR3 size: 14 residues. CDR3 in amino acids: CASSLAGHINEQYF. The CDR3 DNA reads as TGTGCCAGCAGCTTGGCCGGCCACATAAACGAGCAGTACTTC. Combining the CDR3 with reference TRBV5-5 and TRBJ2-7 gives the whole variable domain DAGVTQSPTHLIKTRGQQVTLRCSPISGHKSVSWYQQVLGQGPQFIFQYYEKEERGRGNFPDRFSARQFPNYSSELNVNALLLGDSALYLCASSLAGHINEQYFGPGTRLTVT.

Here the CDR3 reads CASSLTGRGDTQYF. The DNA of the CDR3 is TGCGCCAGCAGTTTGACAGGGCGTGGAGATACGCAGTATTTT. The chain has TRBV5-1 and TRBJ2-3; 7 bases fit TRBD1. J was trimmed by 5 bases and V by 5 bases; bases with no gene match: 8. The germline CDR1 and CDR2 sequences are SGHRS and YFSETQ. CDR3 length equals 14 residues.

This clone was counted between two and nine times. This chain uses TRBV20-1 with TRBJ1-2; 9 nucleotides match TRBD1. CDR1 and CDR2 (germline): DFQATT, SNEGSKA (reference sequence). The CDR3 spans 11 residues. V lost 6 bases and J lost 7; bases outside the gene matches: 3. The chain's CDR3 is CSALTGGGYTF. The DNA for the CDR3 is TGCAGTGCGTTGACAGGGGGTGGCTACACCTTC.

V gene TRBV5-6 combines with J gene TRBJ1-2; D is possibly TRBD1 (5 bases). Deletions cut 4 bases from V and 4 bases from J, with 14 bases between. Looked up from germline, CDR1 is SGHDT and CDR2 is YYEEEE. This CDR3 comprises 14 residues. CDR3 in amino acids: CASSHGTESYGYTF. The CDR3 DNA sequence: TGTGCCAGCAGCCACGGGACGGAGAGCTATGGCTACACCTTC. Full variable domain (outside the CDR3, taken from reference TRBV5-6 and TRBJ1-2): DAGVTQSPTHLIKTRGQQVTLRCSPKSGHDTVSWYQQALGQGPQFIFQYYEEEERQRGNFPDRFSGHQFPNYSSELNVNALLLGDSALYLCASSHGTESYGYTFGSGTRLTVV.

The chain combines TRBV19 with TRBJ1-2; TRBD1 matches 7 bases. After removal of 4 bases from V and 8 bases from J, the junction contained 1 base not matched to a gene. The CDR3 has 11 amino acids. Germline assignment: CDR1 LNHDA and CDR2 SQIVND (reference sequence). The CDR3 DNA follows: TGTGCCAGTAGTAACAGGGGCGGCTACACCTTC. It specifies CASSNRGGYTF.

There are a few counts of this clone. The chain uses TRBV24-1 and TRBJ2-5, with 7 bases aligning to TRBD1. The V gene's germline CDR1 is KGHDR and CDR2 SFDVKD. This CDR3 contains 13 residues. J lost 6 bases, V lost 4 bases, and 4 bases had no gene match. The CDR3 here is CATSEAGGQTQYF. CDR3 sequence (DNA): TGTGCCACCAGTGAGGCAGGGGGTCAGACCCAGTACTTC.

This rearrangement joins TRBV18 to TRBJ1-1; the D gene is possibly TRBD1 (6 bases). Germline-derived CDR1 and CDR2 are KGHSH and LQKENI. V gave up 3 bases and J gave up 8 bases, with 10 bases separating them. This CDR3 contains 12 residues. The CDR3 DNA follows: TGTGCCAGCTCACCTGAGACAGGCGAAGCTTTCTTT. Translation: CASSPETGEAFF.

The chain uses TRBV13 and TRBJ2-2, with unresolved D. Germline V gene data show CDR1 as PRHDT and CDR2 as FYEKMQ (reference sequence). The length of the CDR3 is 14 residues. V was clipped by 0 bases and J by 6 bases, with 8 bases between them. The CDR3 is CASSLGGSAGELFF. The CDR3 region has the DNA TGTGCCAGCAGCTTAGGGGGTTCCGCCGGGGAGCTGTTTTTT. The full variable domain, with the rest looked up from reference TRBV13 and TRBJ2-2, is AAGVIQSPRHLIKEKRETATLKCYPIPRHDTVYWYQQGPGQDPQFLISFYEKMQSDKGSIPDRFSAQQFSDYHSELNMSSLELGDSALYFCASSLGGSAGELFFGEGSRLTVL.

This clone was seen a handful of times. The J gene is TRBJ2-3, the V gene TRBV7-6; the D call may be TRBD1 or TRBD2 (5 bases each). The CDR3 has 15 residues. Germline assignment: CDR1 SGHVS and CDR2 FNYEAQ. Between the trimmed V and J ends, which lost 0 bases and 6 bases, there was a span of 13 bases. CDR3 bases: TGTGCCAGCAGCTTAGCGGGACGTTGGGTTGATACGCAGTATTTT. Residues: CASSLAGRWVDTQYF.

The genes are TRBV29-1 and TRBJ2-2; 7 bases map to TRBD1. Germline lookup yields CDR1 SQVTM and CDR2 ANQGSEA. CDR3 length equals 16 residues. The J segment lost 0 bases and the V segment lost 4 bases, leaving 8 bases of the junction unmatched. CDR3 region: CSVGYGDSTNTGELFF. DNA of the CDR3: TGCAGCGTTGGGTATGGGGACAGCACGAACACCGGGGAGCTGTTTTTT.

V gene TRBV25-1 combines with J gene TRBJ1-1; D is perhaps TRBD1 (6 bases). V lost 7 bases to trimming and J lost 1 base, with 13 bases between them. The germline CDR1 and CDR2 sequences are MGHDK and SYGVNS. CDR3 length equals 14 residues. CDR3 in amino acids: CASTPVGANTEAFF. The DNA of the CDR3 is TGTGCCAGCACCCCAGTGGGGGCGAACACTGAAGCTTTCTTT.

The chain combines TRBV2 with TRBJ1-2; D unresolved. Germline loops: CDR1 SNHLY, CDR2 FYNNEI. The CDR3 has 12 residues. Trimming removed 6 bases from V and 4 bases from J, with 9 bases in between. CDR3 DNA: TGTGCCAGCAGCGATATGGGCTATGGCTACACCTTC. This translates into CASSDMGYGYTF.

In DNA form, the CDR3 reads TGTGCCAGTAGTATAGGGGGCCCCGGGTCGGGGGGCCAAGAGACCCAGTACTTC. The encoded protein is CASSIGGPGSGGQETQYF. The rearrangement uses TRBV19 and TRBJ2-5; the match to TRBD2 covers 7 bases. There are 18 residues in the CDR3. V lost 1 base, J lost 1 base, and 12 bases stayed unmatched. Germline assignment: CDR1 LNHDA and CDR2 SQIVND (reference sequence).

The chain employs TRBV9 and TRBJ2-7, with 7 nucleotides matching TRBD2. This CDR3 comprises 15 residues. After removal of 3 bases from V and 8 bases from J, the junction contained 14 bases not matched to a gene. CDR1 and CDR2 from the germline V gene are SGDLS and YYNGEE. The CDR3 is CASSDTLGGVMKQYF. CDR3 nucleotides: TGTGCCAGCAGCGACACCCTGGGGGGGGTTATGAAGCAGTACTTC.

V is TRBV12-3 or TRBV12-4 and J is TRBJ1-1; 7 nucleotides line up with TRBD1. The CDR3 covers 13 residues. The V gene end was trimmed by 7 bases and the J gene end by 5 bases; junction bases not matched to a gene: 7. CDR3 nucleotides: TGTGCCAGCAACTTCGACAGGGTAACTGAAGCTTTCTTT. Its translation: CASNFDRVTEAFF.

The V gene is TRBV11-2, the J gene TRBJ1-1; tentatively, D is TRBD1 (5 bases). The CDR3 totals 13 residues. Germline V CDR1 and CDR2: SGHAT, FQNNGV. V lost 4 bases and J 1 base, leaving 7 bases between the germline ends. The CDR3 DNA follows: TGTGCCAGCAGCTACGGGGGGAACACTGAAGCTTTCTTT. Its translation: CASSYGGNTEAFF.